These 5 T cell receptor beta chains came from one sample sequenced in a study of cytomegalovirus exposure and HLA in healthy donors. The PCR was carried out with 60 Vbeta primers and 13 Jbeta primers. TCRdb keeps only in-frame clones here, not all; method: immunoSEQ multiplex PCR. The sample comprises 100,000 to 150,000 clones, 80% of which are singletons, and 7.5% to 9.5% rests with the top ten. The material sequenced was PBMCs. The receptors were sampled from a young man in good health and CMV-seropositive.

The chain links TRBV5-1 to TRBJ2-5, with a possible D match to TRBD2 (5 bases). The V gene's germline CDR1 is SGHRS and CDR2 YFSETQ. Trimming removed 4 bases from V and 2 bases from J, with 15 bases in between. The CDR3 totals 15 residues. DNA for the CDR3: TGCGCCAGCAGCCCACGACATGAGGGTCAAGAGACCCAGTACTTC. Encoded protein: CASSPRHEGQETQYF.

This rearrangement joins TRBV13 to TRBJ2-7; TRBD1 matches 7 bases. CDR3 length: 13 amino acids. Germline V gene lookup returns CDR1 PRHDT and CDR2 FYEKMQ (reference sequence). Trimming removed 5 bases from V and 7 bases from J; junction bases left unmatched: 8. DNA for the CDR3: TGTGCCAGCAGCGCCGGGACAGCTACAGAGCAGTACTTC. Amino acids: CASSAGTATEQYF.

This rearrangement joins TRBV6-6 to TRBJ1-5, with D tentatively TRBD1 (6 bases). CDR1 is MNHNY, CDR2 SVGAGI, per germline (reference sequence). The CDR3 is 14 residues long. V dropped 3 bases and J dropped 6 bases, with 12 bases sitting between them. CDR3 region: CASSYGGAGQPQHF. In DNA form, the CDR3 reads TGTGCCAGCAGTTATGGGGGGGCAGGTCAGCCCCAGCATTTT.

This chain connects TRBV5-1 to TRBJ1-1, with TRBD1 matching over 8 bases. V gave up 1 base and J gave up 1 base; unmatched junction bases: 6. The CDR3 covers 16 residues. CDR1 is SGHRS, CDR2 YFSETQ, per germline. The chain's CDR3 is CASSLSPGTGNTEAFF. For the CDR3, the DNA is TGCGCCAGCAGCTTGAGCCCCGGGACAGGGAACACTGAAGCTTTCTTT.

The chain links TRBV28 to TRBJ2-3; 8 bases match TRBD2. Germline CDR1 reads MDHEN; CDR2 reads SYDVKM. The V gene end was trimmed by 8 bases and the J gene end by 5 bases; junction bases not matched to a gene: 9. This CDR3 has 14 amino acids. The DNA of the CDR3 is TGTGCCAGCCGTGACGGGGGGGCCGTAGATACGCAGTATTTT. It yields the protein CASRDGGAVDTQYF.